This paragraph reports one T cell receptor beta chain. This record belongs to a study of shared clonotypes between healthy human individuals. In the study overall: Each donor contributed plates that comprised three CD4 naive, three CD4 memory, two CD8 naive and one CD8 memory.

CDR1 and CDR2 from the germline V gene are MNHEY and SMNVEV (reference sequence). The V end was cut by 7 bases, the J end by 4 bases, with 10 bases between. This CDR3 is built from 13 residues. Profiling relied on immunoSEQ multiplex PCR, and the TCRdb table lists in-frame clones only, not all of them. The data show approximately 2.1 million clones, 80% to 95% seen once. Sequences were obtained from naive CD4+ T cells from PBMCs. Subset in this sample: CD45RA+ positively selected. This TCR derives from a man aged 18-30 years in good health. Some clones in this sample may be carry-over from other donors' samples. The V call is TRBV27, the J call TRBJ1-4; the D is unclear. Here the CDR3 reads CASKPRGNEKLFF. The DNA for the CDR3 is TGTGCCAGCAAGCCCCGGGGTAATGAAAAACTGTTTTTT.